One T cell receptor beta chain is described in this entry. Its matching antigen is unknown. TCR alpha and TCR beta cDNA libraries carrying sample barcodes and UMIs came from 5'RACE with constant-segment primers. From the 5' RACE reads, TCRdb called clonotypes with MiXCR, one entry per CDR3 protein. Of roughly 160,000 distinct CDR3 sequences listed, more than 9% are singletons. This record comes from a study of T-cell memory formation after mild COVID-19. Study context: Largely donor-specific TCR clusters were found.

The study's findings and limits: There were some responding clones in pre-infection memory, which suggested that cross-reactive memory had joined. Clones that contracted from day 15 to 85 were balanced CD4/CD8, while later expanders leaned CD4+.

Germline V gene sequence: CDR1 SGHRS, CDR2 YFSETQ. The CDR3 length is 18 residues. With V trimmed by 0 bases and J by 1 base, 5 bases remained unmatched. The sample was PBMCs or a T cell subset sorted from them (not recorded which). V usage is TRBV5-1 and J usage is TRBJ2-3, with TRBD2 identical over 13 bases. The receptor's source is a man in his late teens or twenties who had mild COVID-19 (a few samples of this study predate the infection). Cell type and time point are not known. CDR3: CASSLVLAGGPGTDTQYF. CDR3 nucleotides: TGCGCCAGCAGCTTGGTACTAGCGGGGGGGCCGGGCACAGATACGCAGTATTTT. Based on the CDR3 plus reference TRBV5-1 and TRBJ2-3, the full variable domain is KAGVTQTPRYLIKTRGQQVTLSCSPISGHRSVSWYQQTPGQGLQFLFEYFSETQRNKGNFPGRFSGRQFSNSRSEMNVSTLELGDSALYLCASSLVLAGGPGTDTQYFGPGTRLTVL.